This T cell receptor (beta chain) was recorded in a study of T cell responses to AZD1222 COVID-19 vaccine. The CDR3 extends over 14 amino acids. Trimming took 1 base from V and 2 from J, leaving 9 bases between them. The V gene's germline CDR1 is SGHRS and CDR2 YFSETQ. The data were produced by immunoSEQ multiplex PCR, yet TCRdb's version contains in-frame clones alone and is incomplete. This sample yields roughly 99,000 clones, of which just over 90% are seen a single time; 5% to 8% belongs to the top ten. The material sequenced was peripheral blood, taken 28 days after the second AZD1222 dose. The sequence was obtained from an adult who received the AZD1222 COVID-19 vaccine. This sequence joins TRBV5-1 and TRBJ2-5; weak D call: TRBD2 (5 bases). CDR3 DNA sequence: TGCGCCAGCAGCTTGTCGCGGGCTCAAGAGACCCAGTACTTC. Protein: CASSLSRAQETQYF.